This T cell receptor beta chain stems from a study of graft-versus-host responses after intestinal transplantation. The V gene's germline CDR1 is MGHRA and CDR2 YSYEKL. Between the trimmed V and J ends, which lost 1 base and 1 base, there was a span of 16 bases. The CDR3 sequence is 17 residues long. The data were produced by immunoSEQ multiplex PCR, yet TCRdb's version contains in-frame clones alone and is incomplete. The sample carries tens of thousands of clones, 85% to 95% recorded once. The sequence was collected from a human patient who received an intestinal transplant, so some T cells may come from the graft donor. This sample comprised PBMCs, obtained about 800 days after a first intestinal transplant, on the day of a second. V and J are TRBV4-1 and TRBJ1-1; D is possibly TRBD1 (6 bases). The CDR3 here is CASSQVIAQGKNTEAFF. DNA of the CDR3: TGCGCCAGCAGCCAAGTCATCGCCCAGGGGAAGAACACTGAAGCTTTCTTT.